This T cell receptor (beta chain) originates from a study of cytomegalovirus exposure and HLA in healthy donors. The CDR3 runs to 14 residues. From germline, CDR1 is SGHTS and CDR2 YDEGEE. With 60 Vbeta and 13 Jbeta primers, the PCR was carried out. Here immunoSEQ multiplex PCR was the method, and the copy in TCRdb shows in-frame clones only, minus some. The sample has under 200,000 clones, around 84% seen once. V and J are TRBV5-8 and TRBJ2-5, with 7 bases aligning to TRBD1. The assigned J gene may be wrong: the sequence end matches TRBJ2-7 better. This receptor was obtained from a man aged 40-49 years in good health and CMV-seropositive. Sequencing was done on a sample of PBMCs. The CDR3 DNA sequence: TGTGCCAGCAGCTTGGGGACAGGAGGCTACGAGCAGTACTTC. Translation gives CASSLGTGGYEQYF.